Listed below are T cell receptor beta chains from one sample, sequenced in a study of CD8+ T cells in alopecia areata. Only in-frame clones appear in the TCRdb table, and some are missing; sequencing was by immunoSEQ multiplex PCR. The data show 98,000 or so clones, approximately 60% seen once. The specimen sequenced was CD8+ T cells sorted from blood. The origin of the receptors is a human donor in good health. Each CDR3 is given with its conserved first and last residue. Fields, in order: V gene, J gene, clone size, D gene, CDR3 DNA, CDR3 protein. D genes are given only for firm matches. Clone size, where shown, is once, few, many, or a class for clones that have expanded.

>TRBV9|TRBJ2-4|-|-
TGTGCCAGCAGCGGAGGGGACTGGGGAAACATTCAGTACTTC
CASSGGDWGNIQYF
>TRBV7-9|TRBJ2-7|-|-
TGTGCCAGCAGCCAAGAGACCCAAAACGAGCAGTACTTC
CASSQETQNEQYF
>TRBV27|TRBJ2-7|-|-
TGTGCCAGCAGTGTCTTCCGGGGTTACGAGCAGTACTTC
CASSVFRGYEQYF
>TRBV6-5|TRBJ2-3|few|TRBD1
TGTGCCAGCAGTCAGGGGGAAATCGCAGATACGCAGTATTTT
CASSQGEIADTQYF
>TRBV4-1|TRBJ2-5|-|-
TGCGCCAGCAGCCAAGATACGGGTTTTGTCCAGACCCAGTACTTC
CASSQDTGFVQTQYF
>TRBV7-9|TRBJ2-3|-|-
TGTGCCAGCAGCCCAGGAGCGATGGGGGCCGGCACAGATACGCAGTATTTT
CASSPGAMGAGTDTQYF
>TRBV7-6|TRBJ2-7|-|-
TGTGCCAGCAGCTTAGCCCAGGGCTACGAGCAGTACTTC
CASSLAQGYEQYF
>TRBV7-9|TRBJ1-3|-|-
TGTGCCAGTGGGGACACTTCCTCTGGAAACACCATATATTTT
CASGDTSSGNTIYF
>TRBV29-1|TRBJ1-4|-|-
TGCAGCGTCGCCGATTCTGAAAAACTGTTTTTT
CSVADSEKLFF
>TRBV25-1|TRBJ1-3|-|-
TGTGCCAGCAGTCTGTCCTCGGGGTCCTCCGAGAACACCATATATTTT
CASSLSSGSSENTIYF
>TRBV5-6|TRBJ2-7|-|TRBD1
TGTGCCAGCAGCTTCGGTCAGGACAGGTTCTACGAGCAGTACTTC
CASSFGQDRFYEQYF
>TRBV27|TRBJ1-1|few|-
TGTGCCAGCAGTTTATCTTCCAGGGTAGCGACTGAAGCTTTCTTT
CASSLSSRVATEAFF
>TRBV7-2|TRBJ2-5|-|TRBD2
TGTGCCAGCAGCTTTTGGCTGGCCGGGAGGGAGACCCAGTACTTC
CASSFWLAGRETQYF
>TRBV6-6|TRBJ2-1|few|TRBD2
TGTGCCAGCAGTACTAGCGGGGGGGTATACAATGAGCAGTTCTTC
CASSTSGGVYNEQFF
>TRBV7-9|TRBJ2-3|-|-
TGTGCCAGCGTCTGGGGGCGGATAGATACGCAGTATTTT
CASVWGRIDTQYF
>TRBV6-6|TRBJ2-7|-|-
TGTGCCAGCACCATAGGATACGAGCAGTACTTC
CASTIGYEQYF